Listed here are 13 T cell receptor beta chains from one sample, sequenced in a study of blood T cell repertoires in COVID-19. The data were produced by immunoSEQ multiplex PCR, yet TCRdb's version contains in-frame clones alone and is incomplete. The data hold about 250,000 clones, with roughly 85% observed a single time. Material: PBMCs or T cells enriched from blood (not recorded which). The receptors stem from a woman between 50 and 59 years old with acute COVID-19.

The rearrangement joins TRBV29-1 to TRBJ1-1, with D maybe TRBD1 (5 bases). In germline, CDR1 is SQVTM, CDR2 ANQGSEA. This CDR3 is 13 amino acids long. V lost 4 bases and J lost 1, with 10 bases in between. CDR3 sequence reads: CSVVRTPNTEAFF. The CDR3 nucleotides read TGCAGCGTTGTTCGGACACCGAACACTGAAGCTTTCTTT.

The J gene is TRBJ2-2, the V gene TRBV10-3; D might be TRBD1 (6 bases). Trimming stripped 11 bases from V and 4 bases from J, with 14 bases between. The germline CDR1 and CDR2 sequences are ENHRY and SYGVKD. The CDR3 is 13 residues long. The CDR3 sequence is CAVGALLTGELFF. The CDR3 coding sequence is TGTGCCGTGGGGGCCCTACTCACCGGGGAGCTGTTTTTT.

This chain uses TRBV6-5 with TRBJ2-1, with TRBD2 matching over 9 bases. The CDR3 loop spans 12 amino acids. V trimming: 5 bases; J trimming: 9 bases; junction bases outside the gene matches: 2. Germline assignment: CDR1 MNHEY and CDR2 SVGAGI. The CDR3 DNA follows: TGTGCCAGCAGTCCTAGCGGGGTTGAGCAGTTCTTC. Protein: CASSPSGVEQFF.

The chain uses TRBV7-6 and TRBJ1-3, with D perhaps TRBD1 (5 bases). The CDR3 length is 16 residues. The V gene's germline CDR1 is SGHVS and CDR2 FNYEAQ. The V end was cut by 5 bases, the J end by 0 bases, with 14 bases between. The CDR3 loop reads CASSPRRQGSGNTIYF. CDR3 nucleotide sequence: TGTGCCAGCAGCCCACGTCGGCAGGGCTCTGGAAACACCATATATTTT.

The rearrangement links TRBV29-1 to TRBJ1-2; D is perhaps TRBD1 (5 bases). Per germline, CDR1 SQVTM and CDR2 ANQGSEA. The CDR3 length is 15 residues. V dropped 6 bases and J dropped 0 bases, with 17 bases sitting between them. CDR3 in amino acids: CSVDVERGTNYGYTF. The DNA for the CDR3 is TGCAGCGTCGACGTCGAAAGGGGCACTAACTATGGCTACACCTTC.

This clone appeared a single time. The chain is built from TRBV28 and TRBJ1-2, with D perhaps matching TRBD1 (6 bases). V was trimmed by 8 bases and J by 4 bases, leaving 14 bases between them. CDR1 and CDR2 from the germline V gene are MDHEN and SYDVKM. This CDR3 spans 13 amino acids. The CDR3 protein is CASGQGGGYGYTF. The CDR3 DNA sequence: TGTGCCAGCGGCCAAGGGGGGGGCTATGGCTACACCTTC.

V gene TRBV2 combines with J gene TRBJ2-5; no clear D gene. Germline loops: CDR1 SNHLY, CDR2 FYNNEI. Trimming took off 10 bases at V and 3 bases at J, with 9 bases between the two ends. CDR3 length equals 11 residues. CDR3 sequence: CATTVEETQYF. In DNA, the CDR3 is TGTGCCACCACAGTCGAAGAGACCCAGTACTTC.

This clone was observed a few times. This sequence joins TRBV15 and TRBJ1-2; D is unclear. The V end lost 5 bases, the J end lost 3 bases, and 10 bases lay between the germline ends. The germline gives CDR1 LNHNV, CDR2 YYDKDF (reference sequence). CDR3 length equals 13 residues. This CDR3 is CATSQTRDYGYTF. In nucleotides, the CDR3 is TGTGCCACCAGCCAAACCCGAGACTATGGCTACACCTTC.

The chain combines TRBV5-4 with TRBJ1-1; no clear D. The length of the CDR3 is 16 residues. CDR1 is SGHNT and CDR2 is YYREEE in the germline V gene (reference sequence). V lost 4 bases, J lost 1 base, and 17 bases lay in between. The CDR3 region is CASSRINVNTNTEAFF. In DNA, the CDR3 is TGTGCCAGCAGCCGCATAAACGTTAACACGAACACTGAAGCTTTCTTT.

The rearrangement uses TRBV14 and TRBJ2-1, with a weak D call TRBD2 (7 bases). This CDR3 is 15 amino acids long. The V end lost 0 bases, the J end lost 4 bases, and 10 bases lay between the germline ends. Germline CDR1 is SGHDN and CDR2 is FVKESK. The CDR3 nucleotides are TGTGCCAGCAGCCAAGATCGGGGGGCATACAATGAGCAGTTCTTC. This codes for CASSQDRGAYNEQFF.

V and J are TRBV6-5 and TRBJ2-5, with 13 bases matching TRBD2. V lost 7 bases, J lost 2 bases, and 4 bases stayed unmatched. The germline CDR1 and CDR2 sequences are MNHEY and SVGAGI. The CDR3 is made up of 15 amino acids. The CDR3 nucleotides read TGTGCCAGCACCCCGACTAGCGGGGGGCAAGAGACCCAGTACTTC. Protein sequence: CASTPTSGGQETQYF.

The chain employs TRBV5-1 and TRBJ1-4; the match to TRBD1 covers 7 bases. The CDR3 contains 14 residues. Germline V CDR1 and CDR2: SGHRS, YFSETQ. With 1 base clipped from V and 8 bases from J, the junction kept 5 bases outside the gene matches. The CDR3 region is CASSLRQGDEKLFF. The DNA for the CDR3 is TGCGCCAGCAGCTTGCGACAGGGAGACGAAAAACTGTTTTTT.

J is TRBJ1-2 and V is TRBV7-8; D gene ambiguous. The CDR3 contains 14 residues. Trimming took off 5 bases at V and 8 bases at J, with 18 bases between the two ends. Germline V gene lookup returns CDR1 SGHVS and CDR2 FQNEAQ. DNA of the CDR3: TGTGCCAGCAGCCCCCAAACGGGCGGAGGGGGCTACACCTTC. Translating gives CASSPQTGGGGYTF.